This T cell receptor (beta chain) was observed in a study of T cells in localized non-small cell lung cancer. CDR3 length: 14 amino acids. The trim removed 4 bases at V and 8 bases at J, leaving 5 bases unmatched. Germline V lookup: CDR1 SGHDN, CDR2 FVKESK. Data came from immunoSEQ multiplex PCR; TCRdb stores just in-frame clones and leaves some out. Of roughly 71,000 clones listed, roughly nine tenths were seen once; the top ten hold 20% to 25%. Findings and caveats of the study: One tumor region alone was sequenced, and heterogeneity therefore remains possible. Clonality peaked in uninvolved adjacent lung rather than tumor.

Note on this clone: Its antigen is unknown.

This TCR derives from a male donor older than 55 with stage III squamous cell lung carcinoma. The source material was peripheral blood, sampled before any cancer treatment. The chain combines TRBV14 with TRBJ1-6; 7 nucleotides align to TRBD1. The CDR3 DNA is TGTGCCAGCAGCCTCCGAGGGGGCTATTCACCCCTCCACTTT. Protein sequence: CASSLRGGYSPLHF.